A selection of T cell receptor beta chains follows, all from one sample in a study of blood T cell repertoires in COVID-19. Libraries were prepared by immunoSEQ multiplex PCR; TCRdb keeps only in-frame clonotypes and omits some of them. The sample has some 80,000 clones, approximately 92% seen once. The specimen was peripheral blood. The receptors originated from a woman older than 75 with acute or convalescent COVID-19. Each CDR3 is given with its conserved first and last residue. Each record gives: clone size, D gene, J gene, V gene, CDR3 DNA, CDR3 protein. D genes are given only for firm matches. Clone size is shown for a subset of rows, as once, few, many or a class of expanded clone.

>once|NA|TRBJ2-2|TRBV7-3
TGTGCCAGCAGCTTAGAGCGAGTAATCACCGGGGAGCTGTTTTTT
CASSLERVITGELFF
>NA|NA|TRBJ1-5|TRBV5-6
TGTGCCAGCAGCCTGTATAGCAATCAGCCCCAGCATTTT
CASSLYSNQPQHF
>NA|TRBD2|TRBJ2-2|TRBV2
TGTGCCAGCACTCCGGGACTAGCTTTCACCGGGGAGCTGTTTTTT
CASTPGLAFTGELFF
>NA|NA|TRBJ2-7|TRBV5-6
TGTGCCAGCAGCGTAACAGCAGCCGAGCAGTACTTC
CASSVTAAEQYF
>NA|TRBD1|TRBJ2-3|TRBV4-2
TGTGCCAGCAGCCAAGGGACAGGGGTCTCTAGCACAGATACGCAGTATTTT
CASSQGTGVSSTDTQYF
>NA|TRBD1|TRBJ2-7|TRBV5-4
TGTGCCAGCAGACAGGACAGGGGGTTCGAGAACGAGCAGTACTTC
CASRQDRGFENEQYF
>once|TRBD1|TRBJ2-1|TRBV4-3
TGCGCCAGCAGCCATCCTACAGGGGATGAGCAGTTCTTC
CASSHPTGDEQFF
>NA|NA|TRBJ2-1|TRBV5-1
TGCGCCAGCACCTTGCAGCCGGCTAGTGGGGGGTACAATGAGCAGTTCTTC
CASTLQPASGGYNEQFF
>NA|TRBD1|TRBJ2-7|TRBV6-5
TGTGCCAGCAGGATCCGGGACAGTCTCTACGAGCAGTACTTC
CASRIRDSLYEQYF
>NA|TRBD1|TRBJ1-6|TRBV9
TGTGCCAGCAGCAATTTGGACAGGGCAGGTTCACCCCTCCACTTT
CASSNLDRAGSPLHF
>NA|NA|TRBJ2-1|TRBV5-1
TGCGCCAGCAGCTTTGCGGGGGCCGCCTACAATGAGCAGTTCTTC
CASSFAGAAYNEQFF
>NA|NA|TRBJ2-7|TRBV28
TGTGCCAGCAGTCTACAGGGCGGTAACTACGAGCAGTACTTC
CASSLQGGNYEQYF
>once|TRBD2|TRBJ2-1|TRBV3-1/TRBV3-2
TGTGCCAGCGGGTCTAGCGGGAGACTTAGGTACAATGAGCAGTTCTTC
CASGSSGRLRYNEQFF
>NA|TRBD1|TRBJ2-1|TRBV7-9
TGTGCCAGCAGCTCGGACAGGGGGAGGGATGAGCAGTTCTTC
CASSSDRGRDEQFF
>NA|NA|TRBJ1-2|TRBV3-1/TRBV3-2
TGTGCCAGCAGCCAAGCGGGGGAAGGCCCATCTGGCTACACCTTC
CASSQAGEGPSGYTF
>NA|TRBD1|TRBJ2-7|TRBV9
TGTGCCAGCAGCCCCCCCGGGACAGGGGGCTACGAGCAGTACTTC
CASSPPGTGGYEQYF
>NA|TRBD2|TRBJ2-7|TRBV5-4
TGTGCCAGCAGGGCCGGGGGGTCCGGGTTGACTGGCGAGCAGTACTTC
CASRAGGSGLTGEQYF
>NA|NA|TRBJ2-4|TRBV7-9
TGTGCCAGCAGCTTTACCGGGAGTAAAAACATTCAGTACTTC
CASSFTGSKNIQYF
>NA|TRBD1|TRBJ1-2|TRBV6-6
TGTGCCAGCAGTGGGGCAGGGGGTGACTATGGCTACACCTTC
CASSGAGGDYGYTF
>NA|TRBD1|TRBJ1-3|TRBV9
TGTGCCAGCAGCACCTCAGGGGGCGGAAGAAACACCATATATTTT
CASSTSGGGRNTIYF
>NA|TRBD2|TRBJ2-1|TRBV20-1
TGCAGTGTCGGGGGGTACAATGAGCAGTTCTTC
CSVGGYNEQFF
>few|NA|TRBJ1-2|TRBV4-2
TGTGCCAGCAGCCCACCAGATTACTATGGCTACACCTTC
CASSPPDYYGYTF
>once|NA|TRBJ2-1|TRBV4-2
TGTGCCAGCAGCCACCCCCGCCACAGGGATGGGCAGTTCTTC
CASSHPRHRDGQFF
>NA|TRBD1|TRBJ1-6|TRBV6-5
TGTGCCAGCAGTTACTCGATGACAGGGGTAAATTCACCCCTCCACTTT
CASSYSMTGVNSPLHF
>NA|NA|TRBJ2-7|TRBV19
TGTGCCAGTAGTATCCAAACAGGGTACGAGCAGTACTTC
CASSIQTGYEQYF
>NA|TRBD1|TRBJ1-2|TRBV6-2/TRBV6-3
TGTGCCAGCAGTTACTCGACGGACAGGCTAATCTACACCTTC
CASSYSTDRLIYTF
>NA|NA|TRBJ2-6|TRBV10-3
TGTGCCATCAGCCCGACTTCTTCTGGGGCCAACGTCCTGACTTTC
CAISPTSSGANVLTF
>NA|NA|TRBJ1-4|TRBV28
TGTGCCAGCAGTTTCCAACGGGAAAAACTGTTTTTT
CASSFQREKLFF
>NA|NA|TRBJ2-1|TRBV15
TGTGCCACCAGCAGAGGTAGACAAACCTCTTTTAATGAGCAGTTCTTC
CATSRGRQTSFNEQFF
>NA|NA|TRBJ2-7|TRBV3-1/TRBV3-2
TGTGCCAGGACAGGTTTAAGAACCTACGAGCAGTACTTC
CARTGLRTYEQYF
>NA|NA|TRBJ2-7|TRBV21-1
TGTGCCAGCATCCTCAGTGAACCCTACGAGCAGTACTTC
CASILSEPYEQYF
>few|NA|TRBJ2-1|TRBV7-2
TGTGCCAGCAGCTTGCGGAACCATGAGCAGTTCTTC
CASSLRNHEQFF
>NA|TRBD1|TRBJ1-5|TRBV28
TGTGCCAGCAGATTGGGACAGGCGTCCTCTTATAGCAATCAGCCCCAGCATTTT
CASRLGQASSYSNQPQHF
>NA|TRBD2|TRBJ2-1|TRBV6-6
TGTGCCAGCAGTTACTTCGGACTAGCGGGAGTTGCTGAGCAGTTCTTC
CASSYFGLAGVAEQFF
>NA|NA|TRBJ1-4|TRBV10-3
TGTGCCATCAGTGAGCAGGGCGCCACGGAAAAACTGTTTTTT
CAISEQGATEKLFF
>NA|NA|TRBJ2-6|TRBV21-1
TGTGCCAGCAACCAAGACAGTACCCGCTCTGGGGCCAACGTCCTGACTTTC
CASNQDSTRSGANVLTF
>NA|NA|TRBJ2-3|TRBV27
TGTGCCAGCAGTCCACTAAGGACAAGCACAGATACGCAGTATTTT
CASSPLRTSTDTQYF
>NA|NA|TRBJ2-3|TRBV7-9
TGTGCCAGCAGCATCAGGGCGTACGCAGATACGCAGTATTTT
CASSIRAYADTQYF
>NA|NA|TRBJ2-7|TRBV7-2
TGTGCCAGCAGCCTTCGGGTATCCGAGCAGTACTTC
CASSLRVSEQYF
>few|TRBD2|TRBJ2-7|TRBV7-9
TGTGCCAGCAGCGTGACTAGCGGGAGCGGCGAGCAGTACTTC
CASSVTSGSGEQYF
>NA|NA|TRBJ2-3|TRBV10-3
TGTGCTAGCGGTACTAGCACAGATACGCAGTATTTT
CASGTSTDTQYF
>NA|TRBD1|TRBJ2-7|TRBV6-5
TGTGCCAGCAGCGGGACAGCCTACGAGCAGTACTTC
CASSGTAYEQYF
>NA|TRBD1|TRBJ1-5|TRBV19
TGTGCCAGTAGTCCCAGGGAAAGACAGGGGTGGAATCAGCCCCAGCATTTT
CASSPRERQGWNQPQHF
>NA|TRBD1|TRBJ2-7|TRBV29-1
TGCAGCGTTGAAGTCCTGGGACAGGCGATTACTAAGCAGTACTTC
CSVEVLGQAITKQYF
>NA|NA|TRBJ1-1|TRBV19
TGTGCCAGTAGTATCGGTAGGAACACTGAAGCTTTCTTT
CASSIGRNTEAFF
>few|NA|TRBJ2-1|TRBV3-1/TRBV3-2
TGTGCCAGCAGCCCCTTCGGCGGGCGCTCCTACAATGAGCAGTTCTTC
CASSPFGGRSYNEQFF
>NA|TRBD1|TRBJ1-6|TRBV7-9
TGTGCCAGCAGAAACGACAGGGGTTTTGGGCCCCTCCACTTT
CASRNDRGFGPLHF